This section outlines one TCR beta chain sequence together with its context. These data are taken from a study of monozygotic twins with inflammatory bowel disease. CDR1 and CDR2 from the germline V gene are MNHEY and SMNVEV (reference sequence). There are 15 residues in the CDR3. After re-calling the 5' RACE reads, TCRdb lists one entry per CDR3 protein, DNA absent. The table lists about 43,000 distinct CDR3 sequences, with roughly 4.8% in the top ten. The chain recombines TRBV27 with TRBJ2-7; the TRBD2 assignment by TCRdb is unverifiable without DNA. The source of this sequence is a human donor with ulcerative colitis or Crohn's disease, or a healthy co-twin of an affected twin (not recorded which). Sequenced input: blood. The CDR3 loop reads CASSPTSYSSYEQYF.